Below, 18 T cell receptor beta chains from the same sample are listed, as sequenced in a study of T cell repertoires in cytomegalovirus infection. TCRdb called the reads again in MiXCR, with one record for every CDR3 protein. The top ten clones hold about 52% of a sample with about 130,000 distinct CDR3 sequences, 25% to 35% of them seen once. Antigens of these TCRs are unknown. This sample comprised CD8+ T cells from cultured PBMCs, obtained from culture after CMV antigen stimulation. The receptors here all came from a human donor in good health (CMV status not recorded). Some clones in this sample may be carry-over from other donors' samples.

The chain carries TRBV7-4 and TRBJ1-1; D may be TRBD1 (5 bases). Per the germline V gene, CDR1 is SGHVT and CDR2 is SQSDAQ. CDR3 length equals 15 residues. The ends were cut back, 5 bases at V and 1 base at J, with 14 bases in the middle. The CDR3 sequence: CASSVRDGQNTEAFF. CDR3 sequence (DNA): TGTGCCAGCAGCGTCCGGGACGGACAGAACACTGAAGCTTTCTTT.

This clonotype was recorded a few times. CDR3 residues: CASSIVGRNTEAFF. The CDR3 DNA reads as TGTGCCAGTAGTATAGTCGGCCGTAACACTGAAGCTTTCTTT. The genes are TRBV19 and TRBJ1-1, with D hard to call. Germline lookup yields CDR1 LNHDA and CDR2 SQIVND (reference sequence). Trimming took 1 base from V and 2 from J, leaving 8 bases between them. CDR3 length: 14 amino acids. The full variable domain, completed using reference TRBV19 and TRBJ1-1, is DGGITQSPKYLFRKEGQNVTLSCEQNLNHDAMYWYRQDPGQGLRLIYYSQIVNDFQKGDIAEGYSVSREKKESFPLTVTSAQKNPTAFYLCASSIVGRNTEAFFGQGTRLTVV.

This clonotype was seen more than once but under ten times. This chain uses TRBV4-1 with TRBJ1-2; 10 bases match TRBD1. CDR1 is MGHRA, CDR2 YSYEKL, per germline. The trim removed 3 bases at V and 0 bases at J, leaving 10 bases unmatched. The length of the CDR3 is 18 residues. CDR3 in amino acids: CASSHATGGRGSNYGYTF. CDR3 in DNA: TGCGCCAGCAGCCACGCGACAGGGGGCCGAGGGTCTAACTATGGCTACACCTTC.

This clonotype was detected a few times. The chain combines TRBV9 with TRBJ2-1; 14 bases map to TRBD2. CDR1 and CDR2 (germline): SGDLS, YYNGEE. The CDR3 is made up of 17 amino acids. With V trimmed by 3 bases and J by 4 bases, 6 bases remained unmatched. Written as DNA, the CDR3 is TGTGCCAGCAGCGCCTCGGGACTAGCGGGGGATTACAATGAGCAGTTCTTC. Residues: CASSASGLAGDYNEQFF. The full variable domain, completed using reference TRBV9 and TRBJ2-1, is DSGVTQTPKHLITATGQRVTLRCSPRSGDLSVYWYQQSLDQGLQFLIQYYNGEERAKGNILERFSAQQFPDLHSELNLSSLELGDSALYFCASSASGLAGDYNEQFFGPGTRLTVL.

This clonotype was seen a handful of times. This CDR3 reads CASSELALSSYNEQFF. The CDR3 DNA reads TGTGCCAGCAGTGAACTAGCGCTCAGCTCCTACAATGAGCAGTTCTTC. The gene calls are TRBV6-1 and TRBJ2-1; TRBD2 might be the D (6 bases). V was shortened by 2 bases and J by 0 bases, with 11 bases between the two germline ends. Germline V CDR1 and CDR2: MNHNS, SASEGT. This CDR3 is built from 16 residues.

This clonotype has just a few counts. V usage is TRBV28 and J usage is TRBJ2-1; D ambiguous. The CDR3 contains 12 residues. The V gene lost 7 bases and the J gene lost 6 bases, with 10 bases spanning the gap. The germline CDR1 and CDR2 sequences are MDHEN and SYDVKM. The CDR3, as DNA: TGTGCCAGCACCCGCCTCCTCAATGAGCAGTTCTTC. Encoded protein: CASTRLLNEQFF.

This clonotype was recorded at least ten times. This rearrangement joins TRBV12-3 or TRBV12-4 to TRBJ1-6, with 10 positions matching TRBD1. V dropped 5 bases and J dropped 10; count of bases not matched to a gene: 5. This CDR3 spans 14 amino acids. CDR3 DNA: TGTGCCAGCAGTAAGACAGGGGGCGGCTCACCCCTCCACTTT. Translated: CASSKTGGGSPLHF.

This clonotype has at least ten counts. This CDR3 reads CASSFFGGGTKDEQYF. The CDR3 DNA reads TGTGCCAGCAGCTTCTTCGGTGGGGGGACGAAGGACGAGCAGTACTTC. V gene TRBV7-2 combines with J gene TRBJ2-7, with a tentative D call TRBD2 (6 bases). Germline loops: CDR1 SGHTA, CDR2 FQGNSA. CDR3 size: 16 residues. Trimming pared 3 bases from V and 5 bases from J, leaving 20 bases between.

Written as DNA, the CDR3 is TGTGCCAGCAGATCTCGGGACTCGAATGAGCAGTTCTTC. Residues: CASRSRDSNEQFF. J is TRBJ2-1 and V is TRBV7-9; D possibly corresponds to TRBD2 (6 bases). The CDR3 runs 13 residues. Trimming removed 6 bases at V and 7 bases at J, with 13 bases between. The germline gives CDR1 SEHNR, CDR2 FQNEAQ (reference sequence). Supplemented by reference TRBV7-9 and TRBJ2-1, the full variable domain reads DTGVSQNPRHKITKRGQNVTFRCDPISEHNRLYWYRQTLGQGPEFLTYFQNEAQLEKSRLLSDRFSAERPKGSFSTLEIQRTEQGDSAMYLCASRSRDSNEQFFGPGTRLTVL.

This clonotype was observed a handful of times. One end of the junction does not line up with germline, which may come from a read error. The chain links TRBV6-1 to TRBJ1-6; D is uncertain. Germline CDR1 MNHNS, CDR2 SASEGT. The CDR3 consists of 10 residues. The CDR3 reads CASSDSGSSW. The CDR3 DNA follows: TGTGCCAGCAGTGACTCGGGCTCCTCTTGG.

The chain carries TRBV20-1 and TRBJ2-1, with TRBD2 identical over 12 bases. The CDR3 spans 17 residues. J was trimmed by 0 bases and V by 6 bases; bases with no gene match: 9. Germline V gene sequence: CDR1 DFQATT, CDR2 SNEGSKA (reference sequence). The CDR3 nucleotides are TGCAGTGCCAACGGACTAGCGGGGATGAGCTCCTACAATGAGCAGTTCTTC. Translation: CSANGLAGMSSYNEQFF.

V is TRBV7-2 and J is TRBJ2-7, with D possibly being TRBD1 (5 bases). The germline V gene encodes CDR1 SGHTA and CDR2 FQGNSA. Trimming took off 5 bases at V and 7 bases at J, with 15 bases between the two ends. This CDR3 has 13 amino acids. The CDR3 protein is CASSPTIRVEQYF. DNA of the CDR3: TGTGCCAGCAGCCCTACGATCAGGGTTGAGCAGTACTTC.

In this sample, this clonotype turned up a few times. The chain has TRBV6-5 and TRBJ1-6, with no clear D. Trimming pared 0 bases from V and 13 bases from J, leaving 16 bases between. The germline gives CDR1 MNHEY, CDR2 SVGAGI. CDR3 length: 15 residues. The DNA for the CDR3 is TGTGCCAGCAGTTACTCGAGTAGACCTAGCATTCCCCTCCACTTT. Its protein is CASSYSSRPSIPLHF.

CDR3 amino acids: CASSLGRGENTEAFF. For the CDR3, the DNA is TGTGCCAGCAGCTTAGGGAGGGGAGAGAACACTGAAGCTTTCTTT. The chain links TRBV13 to TRBJ1-1; weak D call: TRBD1 (5 bases). Germline V gene lookup returns CDR1 PRHDT and CDR2 FYEKMQ (reference sequence). Trimming took off 0 bases at V and 1 base at J, with 9 bases between the two ends. This CDR3 comprises 15 residues.

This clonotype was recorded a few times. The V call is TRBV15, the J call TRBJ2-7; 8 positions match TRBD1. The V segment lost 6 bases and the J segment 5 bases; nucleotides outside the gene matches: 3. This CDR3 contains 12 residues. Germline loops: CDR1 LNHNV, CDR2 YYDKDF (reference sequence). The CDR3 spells CATSPTGDEQYF. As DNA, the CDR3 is TGTGCCACCAGTCCGACAGGGGACGAGCAGTACTTC.

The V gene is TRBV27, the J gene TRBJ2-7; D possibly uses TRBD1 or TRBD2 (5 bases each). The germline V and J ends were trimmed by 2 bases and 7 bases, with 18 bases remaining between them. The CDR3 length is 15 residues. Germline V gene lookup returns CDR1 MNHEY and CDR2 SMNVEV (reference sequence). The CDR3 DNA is TGTGCCAGCAGTTTAAGGATGTGGGACCATGATGAGCAGTACTTC. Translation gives CASSLRMWDHDEQYF.

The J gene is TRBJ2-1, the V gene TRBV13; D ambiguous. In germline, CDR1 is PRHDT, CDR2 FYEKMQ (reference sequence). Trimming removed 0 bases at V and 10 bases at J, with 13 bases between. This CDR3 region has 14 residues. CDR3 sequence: CASSLGSGRPEQFF. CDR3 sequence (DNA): TGTGCCAGCAGCTTAGGCTCCGGACGGCCCGAGCAGTTCTTC.

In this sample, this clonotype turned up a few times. DNA for the CDR3: TGTGCCAGCAGCCAAGCTGGGACTACAGATACGCAGTATTTT. Translating it yields CASSQAGTTDTQYF. The V call is TRBV14, the J call TRBJ2-3; TRBD2 might be the D (6 bases). V lost 1 base and J 3 bases, leaving 8 bases between the germline ends. The CDR3 extends over 14 amino acids. The germline V gene has CDR1 SGHDN and CDR2 FVKESK.